The clone carrying this T cell receptor beta chain was recorded many times. Sequencing ends 3 residues short of the CDR3 end; the germline J gene provides the rest. This record comes from a study of T cell clonality in common variable immunodeficiency. CDR3 length: 14 residues. CDR1 is KGHSH, CDR2 LQKENI, per germline. The V segment lost 3 bases and the J segment 4 bases; nucleotides outside the gene matches: 6. Here immunoSEQ multiplex PCR was the method, and the copy in TCRdb shows in-frame clones only, minus some. The sample shows approximately 45,000 clones, none of them appearing just once. The gene calls are TRBV18 and TRBJ2-7; 7 bases agree with TRBD1. Specimen: peripheral blood mononuclear cells. The sequence derives from a person between 18 and 75 years old in good health. The sequenced CDR3 bases are TGTGCCAGCTCACCCCAACCGACAGGGTACGAG. It yields the protein CASSPQPTGYE. The entire CDR3 protein reads CASSPQPTGYEQYF. Combining the CDR3 with reference TRBV18 and TRBJ2-7 gives the whole variable domain NAGVMQNPRHLVRRRGQEARLRCSPMKGHSHVYWYRQLPEEGLKFMVYLQKENIIDESGMPKERFSAEFPKEGPSILRIQQVVRGDSAAYFCASSPQPTGYEQYFGPGTRLTVT.